These T cell receptor beta chains were read from a single sample in a study of metastatic and nonmetastatic thyroid tumors. TCRdb recomputed clones from the PCR reads via MiXCR. The sample consists of about 8,000 clones, about a quarter of them appearing once. Source material: tumor tissue. The receptors shown here come from a female donor with papillary thyroid cancer or a benign thyroid nodule (not recorded which). Some clones in this sample may be carry-over from other donors' samples. Both conserved end residues are part of each CDR3. The D gene is left open where the match is weak. Not every row has a clone size; where given, it reads once, few, many or a size class.

j_call: TRBJ1-5; d_call: .; clone_size: many; cdr3_length: 17; v_call: TRBV15; cdr3_nt: TGTGCCACCAGCAGAGTTTCAGGAGATTATAGCAATCAGCCCCAGCATTTT; cdr3_aa: CATSRVSGDYSNQPQHF
j_call: TRBJ2-1; d_call: TRBD2; clone_size: .; cdr3_length: 15; v_call: TRBV11-2; cdr3_nt: TGTGCCAGCGCGGGGGACCCGAGCTCCTACAATGAGCAGTTCTTC; cdr3_aa: CASAGDPSSYNEQFF
j_call: TRBJ2-3; d_call: .; clone_size: .; cdr3_length: 14; v_call: TRBV2; cdr3_nt: TGTGCCAGCAGCGGTAGCGGTAGCACAGATACGCAGTATTTT; cdr3_aa: CASSGSGSTDTQYF
j_call: TRBJ1-2; d_call: TRBD1; clone_size: many; cdr3_length: 14; v_call: TRBV4-1; cdr3_nt: TGCGCCAGCACCCCAGGGGGCCGTAACTATGGCTACACCTTC; cdr3_aa: CASTPGGRNYGYTF
j_call: TRBJ1-1; d_call: .; clone_size: medium-sized; cdr3_length: 14; v_call: TRBV5-1; cdr3_nt: TGCGCCAGCAGCCCAGGACAGATGAACACTGAAGCTTTCTTT; cdr3_aa: CASSPGQMNTEAFF
j_call: TRBJ1-2; d_call: TRBD1; clone_size: many; cdr3_length: 16; v_call: TRBV7-8; cdr3_nt: TGTGCCAGCAGCTCAAAGTCCGGGACAGGGTCCTATGGCTACACCTTC; cdr3_aa: CASSSKSGTGSYGYTF
j_call: TRBJ2-5; d_call: .; clone_size: many; cdr3_length: 14; v_call: TRBV19; cdr3_nt: TGTGCCAGTAGTACCCGACAGATCCAAGAGACCCAGTACTTC; cdr3_aa: CASSTRQIQETQYF
j_call: TRBJ2-7; d_call: TRBD1; clone_size: medium-sized; cdr3_length: 14; v_call: TRBV6-1; cdr3_nt: TGTGCCAGCATGGTAGCAGGGGGCATCTACGAGCAGTACTTC; cdr3_aa: CASMVAGGIYEQYF
j_call: TRBJ1-2; d_call: .; clone_size: medium-sized; cdr3_length: 15; v_call: TRBV7-2; cdr3_nt: TGTGCCAGCAGCTTAGATACCCTAGGCAGCTATGGCTACACCTTC; cdr3_aa: CASSLDTLGSYGYTF
j_call: TRBJ1-5; d_call: .; clone_size: many; cdr3_length: 14; v_call: TRBV7-9; cdr3_nt: TGTGCCAGCAGCTTAGCAGGGACGCGGCAGCCCCAGCATTTT; cdr3_aa: CASSLAGTRQPQHF
j_call: TRBJ1-1; d_call: .; clone_size: medium-sized; cdr3_length: 13; v_call: TRBV5-1; cdr3_nt: TGCGCCAGCAGCTTGGGGGGGAACACTGAAGCTTTCTTT; cdr3_aa: CASSLGGNTEAFF
j_call: TRBJ2-1; d_call: .; clone_size: medium-sized; cdr3_length: 13; v_call: TRBV19; cdr3_nt: TGTGCCAGTAGTACCTCCGGGAACCATGAGCAGTTCTTC; cdr3_aa: CASSTSGNHEQFF
j_call: TRBJ2-1; d_call: TRBD1; clone_size: medium-sized; cdr3_length: 13; v_call: TRBV28; cdr3_nt: TGTGCCAGCAATATCAGGGGGCGGGCTGAGCAGTTCTTC; cdr3_aa: CASNIRGRAEQFF
j_call: TRBJ2-7; d_call: TRBD1; clone_size: .; cdr3_length: 15; v_call: TRBV10-1; cdr3_nt: TGCGCCAGCATCCCGGGGACAGGCGGCCCCTACGAGCAGTACTTC; cdr3_aa: CASIPGTGGPYEQYF
j_call: TRBJ2-1; d_call: .; clone_size: medium-sized; cdr3_length: 11; v_call: TRBV2; cdr3_nt: TGTGCCAGCACCCTGGCGGGCGAGCAGTTCTTC; cdr3_aa: CASTLAGEQFF
j_call: TRBJ2-7; d_call: TRBD1; clone_size: .; cdr3_length: 13; v_call: TRBV5-1; cdr3_nt: TGCGCCAGCAGCTTGACAGGGGTGGGCGAGCAGTACTTC; cdr3_aa: CASSLTGVGEQYF
j_call: TRBJ1-1; d_call: .; clone_size: medium-sized; cdr3_length: 14; v_call: TRBV28; cdr3_nt: TGTGCCAGCAGTTTAGGGGTTAGGTACACTGAAGCTTTCTTT; cdr3_aa: CASSLGVRYTEAFF
j_call: TRBJ2-7; d_call: TRBD2; clone_size: few; cdr3_length: 15; v_call: TRBV2; cdr3_nt: TGTGCCAGCACTCTAATAGCGGGAAGATTATCGGAGCAGTACTTC; cdr3_aa: CASTLIAGRLSEQYF
j_call: TRBJ1-5; d_call: TRBD1; clone_size: medium-sized; cdr3_length: 15; v_call: TRBV10-1; cdr3_nt: TGCGCCAGCAGCCCGGGACAGGGTGGCAATCAGCCCCAGCATTTT; cdr3_aa: CASSPGQGGNQPQHF
j_call: TRBJ1-2; d_call: .; clone_size: .; cdr3_length: 11; v_call: TRBV7-9; cdr3_nt: TGTGCCAGCAGCTTCTTCGATGGCTACACCTTC; cdr3_aa: CASSFFDGYTF
j_call: TRBJ1-1; d_call: .; clone_size: many; cdr3_length: 16; v_call: TRBV5-1; cdr3_nt: TGCGCCAGCAGCTTGGCCATTGGGCAACTGAACACTGAAGCTTTCTTT; cdr3_aa: CASSLAIGQLNTEAFF
j_call: TRBJ2-3; d_call: .; clone_size: .; cdr3_length: 14; v_call: TRBV2; cdr3_nt: TGTGCCTGCAATATACGGGTGGACACAGATACGCAGTATTTT; cdr3_aa: CACNIRVDTDTQYF
j_call: TRBJ2-1; d_call: TRBD1; clone_size: .; cdr3_length: 13; v_call: TRBV27; cdr3_nt: TGTGCCAGCCCCGCCAGGGGGCATAATGAGCAGTTCTTC; cdr3_aa: CASPARGHNEQFF
j_call: TRBJ2-3; d_call: TRBD1; clone_size: .; cdr3_length: 15; v_call: TRBV12-3/TRBV12-4; cdr3_nt: TGTGCCATCAGTTTAGTGGACAGGGCGACAGATACGCAGTATTTT; cdr3_aa: CAISLVDRATDTQYF
j_call: TRBJ1-1; d_call: .; clone_size: few; cdr3_length: 13; v_call: TRBV6-1; cdr3_nt: TGTGCCAGCAGACAGGGAGTGAACACTGAAGCTTTCTTT; cdr3_aa: CASRQGVNTEAFF
j_call: TRBJ2-7; d_call: TRBD2; clone_size: medium-sized; cdr3_length: 17; v_call: TRBV20-1; cdr3_nt: TGCAGTGCTGAAGGGACTAGCGGGGGGAACCGCCCCTACGAGCAGTACTTC; cdr3_aa: CSAEGTSGGNRPYEQYF
j_call: TRBJ1-1; d_call: .; clone_size: .; cdr3_length: 12; v_call: TRBV2; cdr3_nt: TGTGCCAGCAGGGTGTCGAACACTGAAGCTTTCTTT; cdr3_aa: CASRVSNTEAFF
j_call: TRBJ2-1; d_call: .; clone_size: many; cdr3_length: 14; v_call: TRBV30; cdr3_nt: TGTGCCTGGAAGTCTACCAGCTCCTACAATGAGCAGTTCTTC; cdr3_aa: CAWKSTSSYNEQFF
j_call: TRBJ1-4; d_call: .; clone_size: medium-sized; cdr3_length: 14; v_call: TRBV27; cdr3_nt: TGTGCCAGCAGAGGACCTCTCAAAAATGAAAAACTGTTTTTT; cdr3_aa: CASRGPLKNEKLFF
j_call: TRBJ2-3; d_call: .; clone_size: medium-sized; cdr3_length: 16; v_call: TRBV28; cdr3_nt: TGTGCCAGCAGTTTAAGGAGGGGGCGATCGACAGATACGCAGTATTTT; cdr3_aa: CASSLRRGRSTDTQYF
j_call: TRBJ1-4; d_call: .; clone_size: many; cdr3_length: 14; v_call: TRBV27; cdr3_nt: TGTGCCAGCAGACGGACACAGTTAGATGAAAAACTGTTTTTT; cdr3_aa: CASRRTQLDEKLFF
j_call: TRBJ2-7; d_call: TRBD2; clone_size: .; cdr3_length: 13; v_call: TRBV27; cdr3_nt: TGTGCCAGCTCCTTCAGCGGGAGCGACGAGCAGTACTTC; cdr3_aa: CASSFSGSDEQYF
j_call: TRBJ2-1; d_call: TRBD2; clone_size: .; cdr3_length: 17; v_call: TRBV9; cdr3_nt: TGTGCCAACAGCGCTTTGTCTAGCGGGGGATACTACAATGAGCAGTTCTTC; cdr3_aa: CANSALSSGGYYNEQFF
j_call: TRBJ1-4; d_call: TRBD1; clone_size: .; cdr3_length: 19; v_call: TRBV6-5; cdr3_nt: TGTGCCAGCAGTTACTCCGGGACAGCCTCTATATCAACTAATGAAAAACTGTTTTTT; cdr3_aa: CASSYSGTASISTNEKLFF
j_call: TRBJ1-1; d_call: TRBD1; clone_size: few; cdr3_length: 17; v_call: TRBV6-2/TRBV6-3; cdr3_nt: TGTGCCAGCAGTTTACTAGACAGGGGGGGCCTCCCTACTGAAGCTTACTTT; cdr3_aa: CASSLLDRGGLPTEAYF
j_call: TRBJ2-2; d_call: .; clone_size: many; cdr3_length: 16; v_call: TRBV5-6; cdr3_nt: TGTGCCAGCAGCTTGGAAGTGGCCGCGAACACCGGGGAGCTGTTTTTT; cdr3_aa: CASSLEVAANTGELFF
j_call: TRBJ2-1; d_call: TRBD2; clone_size: .; cdr3_length: 18; v_call: TRBV27; cdr3_nt: TGTGCCAGCAGCCTTGCGGGACTAGCGGGAGGGCAGTACAATGAGCAGTTCTTC; cdr3_aa: CASSLAGLAGGQYNEQFF
j_call: TRBJ2-7; d_call: .; clone_size: medium-sized; cdr3_length: 13; v_call: TRBV10-2; cdr3_nt: TGCGCCAGCAGTTCGGGGCAGGTCCACGAGCAGTACTTC; cdr3_aa: CASSSGQVHEQYF
j_call: TRBJ2-1; d_call: TRBD2; clone_size: .; cdr3_length: 16; v_call: TRBV11-2; cdr3_nt: TGTGCCAGCAGCCCAATAGCGGGAGCTACCCCGAATGAGCAGTTCTTC; cdr3_aa: CASSPIAGATPNEQFF
j_call: TRBJ2-1; d_call: .; clone_size: few; cdr3_length: 12; v_call: TRBV2; cdr3_nt: TGTGCCAACAGTATCCTGGTCGGCGAGCAGTTCTTC; cdr3_aa: CANSILVGEQFF
j_call: TRBJ1-1; d_call: TRBD1; clone_size: medium-sized; cdr3_length: 14; v_call: TRBV28; cdr3_nt: TGTGCCAGCAGTGCGGACAGGAAGAACACTGAAGCTTTCTTT; cdr3_aa: CASSADRKNTEAFF
j_call: TRBJ2-1; d_call: .; clone_size: .; cdr3_length: 16; v_call: TRBV6-1; cdr3_nt: TGTGCCAGCAGTGACGTACAGGGCAAGTCCTACAATGAGCAGTTCTTC; cdr3_aa: CASSDVQGKSYNEQFF
j_call: TRBJ1-2; d_call: TRBD1; clone_size: few; cdr3_length: 16; v_call: TRBV6-2/TRBV6-3; cdr3_nt: TGTGCCAGCAGTTACAGGCCCGGGACAGGGGGATATGGCTACACCTTC; cdr3_aa: CASSYRPGTGGYGYTF
j_call: TRBJ2-6; d_call: .; clone_size: .; cdr3_length: 14; v_call: TRBV18; cdr3_nt: TGTGCCAGCTCAGTAAGCTCTGGGGCCAACGTCCTGACTTTC; cdr3_aa: CASSVSSGANVLTF
j_call: TRBJ2-1; d_call: TRBD1; clone_size: .; cdr3_length: 14; v_call: TRBV18; cdr3_nt: TGTGCCAGCTCACCACTGCAGGGGGTTAATGAGCAGTTCTTC; cdr3_aa: CASSPLQGVNEQFF
j_call: TRBJ2-5; d_call: TRBD2; clone_size: .; cdr3_length: 15; v_call: TRBV5-6; cdr3_nt: TGTGCCAGCAGCCGACTAGCGGGGGCGGGGGAGACCCAGTACTTC; cdr3_aa: CASSRLAGAGETQYF
j_call: TRBJ2-2; d_call: .; clone_size: medium-sized; cdr3_length: 13; v_call: TRBV12-3/TRBV12-4; cdr3_nt: TGTGCCAGCAGTCTTACACCGGCCGGGGAGCTGTTTTTT; cdr3_aa: CASSLTPAGELFF
j_call: TRBJ2-5; d_call: TRBD1; clone_size: many; cdr3_length: 16; v_call: TRBV28; cdr3_nt: TGTGCCAGCCGACTGCCCGGGACAGGGGGCGTAAAGACCCAGTACTTC; cdr3_aa: CASRLPGTGGVKTQYF
j_call: TRBJ2-7; d_call: .; clone_size: .; cdr3_length: 15; v_call: TRBV9; cdr3_nt: TGTGCCAGCAGCGTAGATGACGGGCAGACCAAAGAGCAGTACTTC; cdr3_aa: CASSVDDGQTKEQYF
j_call: TRBJ1-1; d_call: .; clone_size: .; cdr3_length: 17; v_call: TRBV12-3/TRBV12-4; cdr3_nt: TGTGCCAGCAGTTTAAATCGGGAAATTGGGATGTACATTGAAGCTTTCTTT; cdr3_aa: CASSLNREIGMYIEAFF
j_call: TRBJ2-7; d_call: TRBD2; clone_size: few; cdr3_length: 13; v_call: TRBV27; cdr3_nt: TGTGCCAGCGGGTTAGCGGGGACCTACGAGCAGTACTTC; cdr3_aa: CASGLAGTYEQYF
j_call: TRBJ2-5; d_call: TRBD2; clone_size: many; cdr3_length: 14; v_call: TRBV7-9; cdr3_nt: TGTGCCAGCAGCTTACTAGCGGGAGGAGAGACCCAGTACTTC; cdr3_aa: CASSLLAGGETQYF